These T cell receptor beta chains were read from a single sample in a study of early T cells in non-severe SARS-CoV-2 infection. TCRdb independently ran MiXCR on the 5' RACE reads; one entry per CDR3 protein. This sample has about 80,000 distinct CDR3 sequences; about 5% occur once, and the top ten carry around 7.3%. This sample comprised whole blood, obtained at baseline. Receptors originate from an adult who was a healthcare worker with PCR-confirmed SARS-CoV-2 infection or an uninfected control (not recorded which). CDR3s include the opening cysteine and the closing phenylalanine or tryptophan. The order of the fields is CDR3 length, J gene, clone size, V gene, D gene, CDR3 DNA, CDR3 protein. The D gene is left open where the match is weak. A clone size is listed for some rows: how often the clone was seen (once, few, many), or a class if it is expanded.

17 TRBJ2-1 few TRBV14 . TGTGCCAGCAGCCAAACCTGGTCAGGGAGGAAAATCAATGAGCAGTTCTTC CASSQTWSGRKINEQFF
14 TRBJ1-1 . TRBV6-5 . TGTGCCAGCAGTTACTCCGACGGGGACACTGAAGCTTTCTTT CASSYSDGDTEAFF
14 TRBJ2-1 many TRBV20-1 . TGCAGTGCTGAGGCACTAGACAACTACAATGAGCAGTTCTTC CSAEALDNYNEQFF
14 TRBJ1-5 many TRBV12-3/TRBV12-4 . TGTGCCAGCAGACTACAGGGTAGCAATCAGCCCCAGCATTTT CASRLQGSNQPQHF
16 TRBJ2-5 many TRBV27 . TGTGCCAGCGGTTGGGGAGATTCCTTATTACAAGAGACCCAGTACTTC CASGWGDSLLQETQYF
16 TRBJ2-3 many TRBV3-1 TRBD1 TGTGCCAGCAGCGTGAACAGGGGGCTGGTTACAGATACGCAGTATTTT CASSVNRGLVTDTQYF
11 TRBJ2-7 many TRBV29-1 . TGCAGCGTTGACAGCTCCTACGAGCAGTACTTC CSVDSSYEQYF
14 TRBJ2-7 few TRBV5-6 . TGTGCCAGCAACAAGCTCGGGGACCCTTACGAGCAGTACTTC CASNKLGDPYEQYF
16 TRBJ1-5 few TRBV5-1 TRBD1 TGCGCCAGCAGCCCCGGGGACAGCCCATTGAATCAGCCCCAGCATTTT CASSPGDSPLNQPQHF
16 TRBJ2-3 many TRBV28 . TGTGCCAGCAGTTTCCCCAGCACCACTAGCACAGATACGCAGTATTTT CASSFPSTTSTDTQYF
14 TRBJ2-5 . TRBV18 . TGTGCCAGCTCCCGCGGACGGTTGCAAGAGACCCAGTACTTC CASSRGRLQETQYF
14 TRBJ1-2 few TRBV6-5 . TGTGCCAGCAGTTACGTCGGCAGCTACTATGGCTACACCTTC CASSYVGSYYGYTF
16 TRBJ1-4 many TRBV20-1 TRBD1 TGCAGTGCTAGTAATCCAGGGGGCATCGGCAATGAAAAACTGTTTTTT CSASNPGGIGNEKLFF
13 TRBJ2-1 many TRBV7-7 . TGTGCCAGCAGTCACGACAGCAACAATGAGCAGTTCTTC CASSHDSNNEQFF
12 TRBJ2-1 many TRBV5-4 . TGTGCCAGCAGCTTGTTTCTAGGCGAGCAGTTCTTC CASSLFLGEQFF
14 TRBJ2-5 . TRBV4-1 . TGCGCCAGCAGCCAAGCGGACGACCGGGAGACCCAGTACTTC CASSQADDRETQYF
13 TRBJ2-5 . TRBV7-2 . TGTGCCAGCAGCTTAGCCCCCCAAGAGACCCAGTACTTC CASSLAPQETQYF
16 TRBJ2-3 many TRBV27 TRBD2 TGTGCCAGCAGTTTATATCCTAGCGGAAACACAGATACGCAGTATTTT CASSLYPSGNTDTQYF
13 TRBJ1-5 few TRBV20-1 . TGCAGTGCTACGGGGGTTGGCAATCAGCCCCAGCATTTT CSATGVGNQPQHF
17 TRBJ2-7 many TRBV11-2 TRBD2 TGTGCCAGCAGCTTCCACAGTACTAGCGGGATGTCCTACGAGCAGTACTTC CASSFHSTSGMSYEQYF
15 TRBJ2-1 many TRBV7-3 . TGTGCCAGCAGCTTAACAGTAGCGAACTACAATGAGCAGTTCTTC CASSLTVANYNEQFF
18 TRBJ1-5 many TRBV7-9 TRBD1 TGTGCCAGCAGCTCGACTGGACAGGGGCAAGGTGGCAATCAGCCCCAGCATTTT CASSSTGQGQGGNQPQHF
13 TRBJ2-1 . TRBV20-1 TRBD2 TGCAGTGCTAGACCGCCAAGCGGGAGAGAACAGTTCTTC CSARPPSGREQFF
14 TRBJ2-2 few TRBV19 . TGTGCCAGTAGTATAGGTCCGACCCCCGGGGAGCTGTTTTTT CASSIGPTPGELFF
16 TRBJ1-2 . TRBV27 TRBD1 TGTGCCAGCAGTTTATTTCAGGGGGCCTCTCCCTATGGCTACACCTTC CASSLFQGASPYGYTF
11 TRBJ1-1 few TRBV7-9 . TGTGCCAGCAGCTCCACACGAGAAGCTTTCTTT CASSSTREAFF
13 TRBJ2-2 . TRBV5-8 . TGTGCCAGCAGCTTGGGGCAGGCCGGGGAGCTGTTTTTT CASSLGQAGELFF
13 TRBJ2-1 many TRBV27 TRBD2 TGTGCCAGCAGTATGACTACTAGCGGGAGTCAGTTCTTC CASSMTTSGSQFF
14 TRBJ1-5 few TRBV28 . TGTGCCAGCAGTTTAACCAGTTACAATCAGCCCCAGCATTTT CASSLTSYNQPQHF
14 TRBJ2-7 many TRBV5-4 TRBD1 TGTGCCAGCAGCACCGGGACAGCCCCCTACGAGCAGTACTTC CASSTGTAPYEQYF
16 TRBJ2-2 . TRBV27 TRBD2 TGTGCCAGCAGTTCCTTAGCGGGACTGAACACCGGGGAGCTGTTTTTT CASSSLAGLNTGELFF
13 TRBJ1-1 few TRBV12-3/TRBV12-4 TRBD1 TGTGCCAGCAGCCTTGGGACAGCCACTGAAGCTTTCTTT CASSLGTATEAFF
16 TRBJ2-1 many TRBV27 . TGTGCCAGCAGTTTAATCGTCCCCCCCGTTACGGATGAGCAGTTCTTC CASSLIVPPVTDEQFF
12 TRBJ2-3 many TRBV27 . TGTGCCAGCAAGTACCCCCCAGATACGCAGTATTTT CASKYPPDTQYF
15 TRBJ2-1 . TRBV7-8 TRBD2 TGTGCCAGCAGCTTATGGGGGAGGGCAGACAATGAGCAGTTCTTC CASSLWGRADNEQFF
15 TRBJ1-4 many TRBV13 . TGTGCCAGCAGCCAGCAGCCCCGGGGCGCGGAAAAACTGTTTTTT CASSQQPRGAEKLFF
13 TRBJ2-3 many TRBV20-1 . TGCAGTGCTAGGCTATCTAGCACAGATACGCAGTATTTT CSARLSSTDTQYF